This T cell receptor beta chain was sequenced in a study of T cells in Graves' hyperthyroidism and ophthalmopathy. This clonotype was detected ten times or more. Its antigen remains unidentified. Study-wide results and caveats: Blood also carried most thyroid clonotypes expanded above 0.001.

There were TCR beta CDR3 regions amplified from RNA transcripts. The HTBI primer set served for first-round RT-PCR of the TCR CDR3. TCRdb ran MiXCR on the multiplex PCR reads and lists one entry per CDR3 protein. This table has approximately 590,000 distinct CDR3 sequences, approximately 15% appearing once. Roughly 10 ml of fresh peripheral blood supplied the PBMCs. Unmatched junction bases numbered 14, after V lost 3 bases and J lost 6 bases. The CDR3 has 16 amino acids. Looked up from germline, CDR1 is DFQATT and CDR2 is SNEGSKA (reference sequence). The chain has TRBV20-1 and TRBJ2-1, with 7 bases that match TRBD2. Input material: blood. This sequence originates from a woman aged 25 to 39 with Graves' hyperthyroidism. The CDR3 DNA follows: TGCAGTGCTAGTTTCTTGGAGCGGGGAATCCTCAATGAGCAGTTCTTC. It encodes CSASFLERGILNEQFF.